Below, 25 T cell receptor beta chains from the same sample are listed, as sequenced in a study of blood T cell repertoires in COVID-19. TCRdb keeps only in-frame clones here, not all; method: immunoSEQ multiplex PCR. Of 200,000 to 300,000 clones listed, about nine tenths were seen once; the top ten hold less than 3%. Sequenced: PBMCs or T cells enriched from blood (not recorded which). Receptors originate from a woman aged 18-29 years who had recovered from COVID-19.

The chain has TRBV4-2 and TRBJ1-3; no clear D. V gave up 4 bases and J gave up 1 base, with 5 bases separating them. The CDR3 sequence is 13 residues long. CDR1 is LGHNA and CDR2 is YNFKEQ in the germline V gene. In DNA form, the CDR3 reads TGTGCCAGCAGCCCGGGGTCTGGAAACACCATATATTTT. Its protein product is CASSPGSGNTIYF.

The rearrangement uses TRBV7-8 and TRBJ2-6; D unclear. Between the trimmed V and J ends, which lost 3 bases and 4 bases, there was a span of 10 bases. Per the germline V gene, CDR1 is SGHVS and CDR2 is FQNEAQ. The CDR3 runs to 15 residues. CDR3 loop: CASSFTWQGANVLTF. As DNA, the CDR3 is TGTGCCAGCAGCTTTACCTGGCAGGGGGCCAACGTCCTGACTTTC.

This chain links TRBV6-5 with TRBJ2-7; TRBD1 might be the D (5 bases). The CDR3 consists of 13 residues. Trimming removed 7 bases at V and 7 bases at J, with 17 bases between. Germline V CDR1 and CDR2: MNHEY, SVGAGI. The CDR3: CASKDTGPMEQYF. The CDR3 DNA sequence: TGTGCCAGCAAGGACACCGGACCGATGGAGCAGTACTTC.

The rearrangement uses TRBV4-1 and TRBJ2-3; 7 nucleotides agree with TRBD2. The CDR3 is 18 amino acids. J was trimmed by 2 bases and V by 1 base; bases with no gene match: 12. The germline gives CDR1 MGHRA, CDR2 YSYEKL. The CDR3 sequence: CASSQVPGGLDYTDTQYF. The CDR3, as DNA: TGCGCCAGCAGCCAAGTACCCGGGGGGTTAGACTACACAGATACGCAGTATTTT.

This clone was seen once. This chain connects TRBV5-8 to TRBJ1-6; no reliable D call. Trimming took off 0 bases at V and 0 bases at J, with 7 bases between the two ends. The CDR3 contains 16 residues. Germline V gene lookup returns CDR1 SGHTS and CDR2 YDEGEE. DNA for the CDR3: TGTGCCAGCAGCTTGGATTGGAGCTCCTATAATTCACCCCTCCACTTT. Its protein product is CASSLDWSSYNSPLHF.

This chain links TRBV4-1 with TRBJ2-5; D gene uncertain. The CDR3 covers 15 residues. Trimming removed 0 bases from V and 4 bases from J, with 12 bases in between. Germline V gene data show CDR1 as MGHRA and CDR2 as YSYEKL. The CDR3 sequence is CASSQDYPSGETQYF. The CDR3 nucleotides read TGCGCCAGCAGCCAAGATTACCCTAGTGGAGAGACCCAGTACTTC.

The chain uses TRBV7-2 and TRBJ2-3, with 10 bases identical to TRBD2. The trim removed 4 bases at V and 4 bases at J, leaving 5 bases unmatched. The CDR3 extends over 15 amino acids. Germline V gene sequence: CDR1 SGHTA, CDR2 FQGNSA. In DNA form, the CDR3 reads TGTGCCAGCAGCTCTAGCGGGGGATCCCCAGATACGCAGTATTTT. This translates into CASSSSGGSPDTQYF.

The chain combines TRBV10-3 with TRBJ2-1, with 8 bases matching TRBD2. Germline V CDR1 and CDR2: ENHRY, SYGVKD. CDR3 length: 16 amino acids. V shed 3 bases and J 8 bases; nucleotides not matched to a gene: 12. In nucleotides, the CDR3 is TGTGCCATCAGTGATTCAGGGACTAGAAGTGAGGATGAGCAGTTCTTC. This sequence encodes CAISDSGTRSEDEQFF.

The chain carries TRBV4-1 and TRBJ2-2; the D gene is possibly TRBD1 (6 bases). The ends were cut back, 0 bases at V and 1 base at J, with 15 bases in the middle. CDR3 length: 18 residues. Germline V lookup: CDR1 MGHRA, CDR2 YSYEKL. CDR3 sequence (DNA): TGCGCCAGCAGCCAAGACAGGACAGTAAACAAGAACACCGGGGAGCTGTTTTTT. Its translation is CASSQDRTVNKNTGELFF.

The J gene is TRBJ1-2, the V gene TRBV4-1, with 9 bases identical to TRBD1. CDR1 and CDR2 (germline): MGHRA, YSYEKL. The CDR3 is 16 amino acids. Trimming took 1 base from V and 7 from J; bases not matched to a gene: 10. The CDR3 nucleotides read TGCGCCAGCAGCCAAGTTTTTGGGGACAGGGTTGTTGGCTACACCTTC. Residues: CASSQVFGDRVVGYTF.

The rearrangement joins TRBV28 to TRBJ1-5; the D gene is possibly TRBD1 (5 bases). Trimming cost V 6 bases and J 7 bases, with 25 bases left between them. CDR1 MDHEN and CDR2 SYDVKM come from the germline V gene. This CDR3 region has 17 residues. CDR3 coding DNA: TGTGCCAGCAGGTCCCGGAATAACGGACGGGGGATCCAGCCCCAGCATTTT. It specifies CASRSRNNGRGIQPQHF. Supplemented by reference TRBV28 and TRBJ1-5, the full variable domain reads DVKVTQSSRYLVKRTGEKVFLECVQDMDHENMFWYRQDPGLGLRLIYFSYDVKMKEKGDIPEGYSVSREKKERFSLILESASTNQTSMYLCASRSRNNGRGIQPQHFGDGTRLSIL.

CDR3 sequence: CASSAGTGGSETQYF. CDR3 nucleotide sequence: TGTGCCAGCAGCGCAGGGACAGGGGGTTCTGAGACCCAGTACTTC. The rearrangement links TRBV9 to TRBJ2-5; 11 positions agree with TRBD1. Germline V lookup: CDR1 SGDLS, CDR2 YYNGEE. This CDR3 contains 15 residues. J lost 5 bases, V lost 3 bases, and 6 bases had no gene match.

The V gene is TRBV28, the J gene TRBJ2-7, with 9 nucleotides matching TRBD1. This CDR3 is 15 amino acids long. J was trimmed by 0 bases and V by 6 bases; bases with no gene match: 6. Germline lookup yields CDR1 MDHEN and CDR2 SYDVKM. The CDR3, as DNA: TGTGCCAGCAGCCAACCGGGACAGGGCTCCTACGAGCAGTACTTC. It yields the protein CASSQPGQGSYEQYF.

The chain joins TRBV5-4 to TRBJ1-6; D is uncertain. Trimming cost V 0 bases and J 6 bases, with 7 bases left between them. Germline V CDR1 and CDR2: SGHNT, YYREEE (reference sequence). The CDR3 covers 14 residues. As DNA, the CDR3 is TGTGCCAGCAGCTTGGAGGCGGGTAATTCACCCCTCCACTTT. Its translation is CASSLEAGNSPLHF.

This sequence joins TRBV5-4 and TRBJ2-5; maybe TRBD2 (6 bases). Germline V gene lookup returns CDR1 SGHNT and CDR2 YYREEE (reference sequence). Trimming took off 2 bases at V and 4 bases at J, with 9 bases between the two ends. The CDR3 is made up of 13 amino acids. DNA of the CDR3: TGTGCCAGCAGCTTAGGAGGGATAGAGACCCAGTACTTC. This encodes CASSLGGIETQYF.

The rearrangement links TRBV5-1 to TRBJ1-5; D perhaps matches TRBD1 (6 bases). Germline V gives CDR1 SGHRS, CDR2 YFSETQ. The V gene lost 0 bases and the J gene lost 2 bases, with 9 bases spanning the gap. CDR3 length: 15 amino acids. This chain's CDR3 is CASSLGSGGNQPQHF. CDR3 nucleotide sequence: TGCGCCAGCAGCTTGGGTTCAGGGGGCAATCAGCCCCAGCATTTT.

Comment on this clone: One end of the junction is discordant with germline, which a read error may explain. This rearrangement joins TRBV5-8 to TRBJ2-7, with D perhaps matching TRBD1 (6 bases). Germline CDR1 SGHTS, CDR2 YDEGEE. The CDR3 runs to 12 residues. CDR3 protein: CASTLDSPEQYF. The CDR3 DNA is TGTGCCAGCACCTTGGACAGCCCCGAGCAGTACTTC.

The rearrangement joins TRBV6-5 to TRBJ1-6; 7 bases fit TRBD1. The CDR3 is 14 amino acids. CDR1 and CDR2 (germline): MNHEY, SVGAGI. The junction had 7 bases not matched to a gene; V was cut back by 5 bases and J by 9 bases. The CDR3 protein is CASSTYRGGSPLHF. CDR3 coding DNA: TGTGCCAGCAGTACCTACAGGGGAGGTTCACCCCTCCACTTT.

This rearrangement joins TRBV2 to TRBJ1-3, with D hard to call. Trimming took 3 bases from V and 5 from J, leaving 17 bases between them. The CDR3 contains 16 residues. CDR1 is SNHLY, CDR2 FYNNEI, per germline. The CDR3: CASSEAAVRPRNTIYF. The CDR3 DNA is TGTGCCAGCAGTGAGGCCGCGGTGAGGCCAAGAAACACCATATATTTT.

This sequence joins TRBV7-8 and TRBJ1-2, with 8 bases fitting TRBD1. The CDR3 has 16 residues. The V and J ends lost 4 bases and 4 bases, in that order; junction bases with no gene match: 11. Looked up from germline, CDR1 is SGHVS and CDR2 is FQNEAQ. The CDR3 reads CASSSKTGDPLYGYTF. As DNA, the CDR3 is TGTGCCAGCAGCTCAAAGACAGGGGACCCACTCTATGGCTACACCTTC.

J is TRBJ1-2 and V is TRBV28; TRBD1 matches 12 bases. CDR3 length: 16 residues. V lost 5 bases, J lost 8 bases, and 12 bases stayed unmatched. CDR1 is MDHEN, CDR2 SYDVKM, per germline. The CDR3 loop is CASSPPPGQGARGYTF. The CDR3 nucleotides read TGTGCCAGCAGTCCACCCCCGGGACAGGGGGCGCGAGGCTACACCTTC.

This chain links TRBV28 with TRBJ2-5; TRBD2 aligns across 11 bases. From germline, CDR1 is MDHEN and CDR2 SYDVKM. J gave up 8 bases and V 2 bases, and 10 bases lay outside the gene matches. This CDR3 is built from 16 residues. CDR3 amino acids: CASSLKVRTSGRTQYF. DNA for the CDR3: TGTGCCAGCAGTTTAAAAGTCCGCACTAGCGGGAGAACCCAGTACTTC.

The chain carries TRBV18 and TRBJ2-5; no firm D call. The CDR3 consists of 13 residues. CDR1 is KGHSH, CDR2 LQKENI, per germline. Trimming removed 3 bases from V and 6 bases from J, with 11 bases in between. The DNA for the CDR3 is TGTGCCAGCTCACCTGACGGGTTGCAGACCCAGTACTTC. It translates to CASSPDGLQTQYF.

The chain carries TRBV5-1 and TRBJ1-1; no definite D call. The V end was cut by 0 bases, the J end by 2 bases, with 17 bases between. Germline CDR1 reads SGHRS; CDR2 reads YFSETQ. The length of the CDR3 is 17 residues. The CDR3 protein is CASSLVWRAAINTEAFF. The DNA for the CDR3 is TGCGCCAGCAGCTTGGTGTGGAGGGCAGCTATAAACACTGAAGCTTTCTTT.

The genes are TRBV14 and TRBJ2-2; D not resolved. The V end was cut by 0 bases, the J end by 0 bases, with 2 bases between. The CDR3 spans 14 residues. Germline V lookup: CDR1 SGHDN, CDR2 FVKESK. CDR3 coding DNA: TGTGCCAGCAGCCAAGACGCGAACACCGGGGAGCTGTTTTTT. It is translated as CASSQDANTGELFF.